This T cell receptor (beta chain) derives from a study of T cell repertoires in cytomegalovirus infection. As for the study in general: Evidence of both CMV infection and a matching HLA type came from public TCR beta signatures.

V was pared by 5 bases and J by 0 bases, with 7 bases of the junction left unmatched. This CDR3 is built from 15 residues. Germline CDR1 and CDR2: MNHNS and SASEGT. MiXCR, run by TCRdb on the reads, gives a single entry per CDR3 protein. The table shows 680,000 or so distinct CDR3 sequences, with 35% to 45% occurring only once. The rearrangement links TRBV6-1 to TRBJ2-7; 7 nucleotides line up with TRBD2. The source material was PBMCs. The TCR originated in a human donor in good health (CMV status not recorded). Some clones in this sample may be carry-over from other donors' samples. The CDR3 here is CASSQPSGYSYEQYF. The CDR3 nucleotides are TGTGCCAGCAGTCAACCTAGCGGCTACTCCTACGAGCAGTACTTC.